This T cell receptor beta chain was sequenced in a study of cytomegalovirus exposure and HLA in healthy donors. Note on this clone: The antigen remains unidentified.

Although they were nominally healthy when sampled, donors likely had unrecorded immune exposures. The CDR3 covers 14 residues. Germline V gene data show CDR1 as LNHDA and CDR2 as SQIVND (reference sequence). Primers included in the PCR were 60 Vbeta and 13 Jbeta primers. Clones were sequenced by immunoSEQ multiplex PCR, and TCRdb holds only the in-frame ones, with some missing. The sample lists 65,000 to 90,000 clones, 78% occurring once. Study-wide findings and caveats: Excluded were some V segments that proved indistinguishable, including TRBV6-2 and TRBV6-3. Later on, a genetic analysis was performed. It linked a missense variant in DCLRE1C with V- and J-gene trimming of TCR beta. Later analysis identified 15,000 to 20,000 TCR beta sequences associated with HLA alleles, using a false discovery rate threshold of 0.05.

The V call is TRBV19, the J call TRBJ2-5; 7 bases map to TRBD1. With the DNA end fitting TRBJ2-7 better, the J assignment may be wrong. Sequencing was performed on PBMCs. This TCR was recovered from a woman in her thirties or forties in good health and CMV-seropositive. The CDR3 is CASSIGGTVYEQYF. The DNA of the CDR3 is TGTGCCAGTAGTATAGGTGGGACAGTCTACGAGCAGTACTTC.